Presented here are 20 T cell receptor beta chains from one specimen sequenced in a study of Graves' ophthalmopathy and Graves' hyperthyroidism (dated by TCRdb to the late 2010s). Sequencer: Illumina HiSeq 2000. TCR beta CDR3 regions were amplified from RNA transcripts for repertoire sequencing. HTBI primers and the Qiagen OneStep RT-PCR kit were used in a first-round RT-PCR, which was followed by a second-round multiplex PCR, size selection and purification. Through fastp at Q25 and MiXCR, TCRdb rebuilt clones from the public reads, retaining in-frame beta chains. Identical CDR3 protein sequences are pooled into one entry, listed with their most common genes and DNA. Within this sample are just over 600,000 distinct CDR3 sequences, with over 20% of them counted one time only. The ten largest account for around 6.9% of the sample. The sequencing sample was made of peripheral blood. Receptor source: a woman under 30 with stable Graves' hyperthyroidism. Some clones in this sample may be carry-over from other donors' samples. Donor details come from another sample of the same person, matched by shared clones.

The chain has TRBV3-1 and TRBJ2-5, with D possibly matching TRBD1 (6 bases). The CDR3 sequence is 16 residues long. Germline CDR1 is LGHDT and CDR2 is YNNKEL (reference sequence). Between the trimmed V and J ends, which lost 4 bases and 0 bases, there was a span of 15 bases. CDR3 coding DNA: TGTGCCAGCAGCCTCAGGGGCAGGCTGAACCAAGAGACCCAGTACTTC. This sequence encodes CASSLRGRLNQETQYF.

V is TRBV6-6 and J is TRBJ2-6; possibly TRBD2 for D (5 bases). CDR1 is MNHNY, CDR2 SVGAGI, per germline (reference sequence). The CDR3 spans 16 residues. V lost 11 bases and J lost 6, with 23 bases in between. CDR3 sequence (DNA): TGTGCCGTCGCCGCCGCACTAGGATTTGAGGCCAACGTCCTGACTTTC. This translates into CAVAAALGFEANVLTF.

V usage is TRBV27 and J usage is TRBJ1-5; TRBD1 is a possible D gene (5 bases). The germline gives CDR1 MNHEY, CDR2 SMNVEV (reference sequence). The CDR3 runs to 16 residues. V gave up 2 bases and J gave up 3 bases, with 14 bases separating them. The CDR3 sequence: CASSLAPRGVNQPQHF. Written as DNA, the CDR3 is TGTGCCAGCAGTTTAGCACCGAGAGGGGTCAATCAGCCCCAGCATTTT.

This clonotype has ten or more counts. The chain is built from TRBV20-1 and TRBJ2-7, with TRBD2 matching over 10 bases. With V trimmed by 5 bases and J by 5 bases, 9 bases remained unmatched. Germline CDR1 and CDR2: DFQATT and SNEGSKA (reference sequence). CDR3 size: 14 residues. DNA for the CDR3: TGCAGTGCTCCCCTAGCGGGAGTGGGCAACGAGCAGTACTTC. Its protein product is CSAPLAGVGNEQYF.

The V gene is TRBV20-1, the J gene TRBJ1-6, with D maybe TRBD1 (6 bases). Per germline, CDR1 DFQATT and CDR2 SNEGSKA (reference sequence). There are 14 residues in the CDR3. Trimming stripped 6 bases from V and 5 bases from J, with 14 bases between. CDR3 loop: CSATGGQHNSPLHF. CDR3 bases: TGCAGTGCCACAGGAGGACAGCATAATTCACCCCTCCACTTT.

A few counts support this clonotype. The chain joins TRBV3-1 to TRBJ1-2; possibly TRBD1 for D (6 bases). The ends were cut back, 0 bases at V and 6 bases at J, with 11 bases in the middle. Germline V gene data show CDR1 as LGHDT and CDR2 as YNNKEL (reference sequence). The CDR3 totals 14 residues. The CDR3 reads CASSQEWQGNGYTF. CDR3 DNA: TGTGCCAGCAGCCAAGAATGGCAGGGGAATGGCTACACCTTC.

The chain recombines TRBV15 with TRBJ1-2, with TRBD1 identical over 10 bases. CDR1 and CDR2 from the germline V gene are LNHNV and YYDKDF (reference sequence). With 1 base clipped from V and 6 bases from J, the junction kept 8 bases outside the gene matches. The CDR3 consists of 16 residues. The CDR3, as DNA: TGTGCCACCAGCAGAGGGTATGGGACAGGGGTCCATGGCTACACCTTC. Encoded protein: CATSRGYGTGVHGYTF. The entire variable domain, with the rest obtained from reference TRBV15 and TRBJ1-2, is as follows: DAMVIQNPRYQVTQFGKPVTLSCSQTLNHNVMYWYQQKSSQAPKLLFHYYDKDFNNEADTPDNFQSRRPNTSFCFLDIRSPGLGDTAMYLCATSRGYGTGVHGYTFGSGTRLTVV.

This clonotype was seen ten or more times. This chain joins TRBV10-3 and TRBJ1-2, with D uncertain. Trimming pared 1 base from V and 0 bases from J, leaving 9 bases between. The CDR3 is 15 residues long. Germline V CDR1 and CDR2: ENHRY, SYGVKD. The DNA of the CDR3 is TGTGCCATCAGTGAGTTGGAATCAACTAACTATGGCTACACCTTC. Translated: CAISELESTNYGYTF.

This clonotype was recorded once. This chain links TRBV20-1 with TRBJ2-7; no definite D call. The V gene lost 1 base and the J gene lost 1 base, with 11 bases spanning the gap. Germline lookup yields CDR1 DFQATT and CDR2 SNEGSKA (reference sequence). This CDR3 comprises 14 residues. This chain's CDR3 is CSARAIGLSYEQYF. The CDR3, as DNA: TGCAGTGCTAGAGCGATAGGGTTATCCTACGAGCAGTACTTC.

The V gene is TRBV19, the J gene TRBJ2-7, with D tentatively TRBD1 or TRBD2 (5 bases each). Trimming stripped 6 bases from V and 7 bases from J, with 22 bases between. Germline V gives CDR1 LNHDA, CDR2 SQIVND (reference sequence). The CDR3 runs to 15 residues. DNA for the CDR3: TGTGCCAGTAGCCCGAACCGGGGCCTAACGGGGGAGCAGTACTTC. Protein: CASSPNRGLTGEQYF.

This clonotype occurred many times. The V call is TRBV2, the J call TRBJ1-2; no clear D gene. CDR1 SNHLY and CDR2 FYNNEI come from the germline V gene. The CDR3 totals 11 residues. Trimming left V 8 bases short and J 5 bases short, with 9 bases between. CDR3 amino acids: CASSAEYGYTF. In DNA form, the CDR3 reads TGTGCCAGCTCCGCAGAGTATGGCTACACCTTC.

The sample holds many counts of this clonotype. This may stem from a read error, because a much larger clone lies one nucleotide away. CDR3 coding DNA: TGTGCCAGCAGTGACCGACCCGGGACAGGGTCCGGAAACACCATATATTTT. Protein: CASSDRPGTGSGNTIYF. The V call is TRBV6-4, the J call TRBJ1-3; 9 bases fit TRBD1. This CDR3 is built from 17 residues. Losses at the gene ends were 2 bases for V and 4 bases for J; bases not matched to a gene: 9. Per the germline V gene, CDR1 is MRHNA and CDR2 is SNTAGT.

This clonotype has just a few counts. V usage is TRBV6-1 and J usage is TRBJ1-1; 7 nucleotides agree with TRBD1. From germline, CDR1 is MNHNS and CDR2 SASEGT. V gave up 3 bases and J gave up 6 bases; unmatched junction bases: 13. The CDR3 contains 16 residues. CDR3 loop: CASSDLTGTAKPEAFF. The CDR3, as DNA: TGTGCCAGCAGTGATTTAACCGGGACAGCGAAACCTGAAGCTTTCTTT.

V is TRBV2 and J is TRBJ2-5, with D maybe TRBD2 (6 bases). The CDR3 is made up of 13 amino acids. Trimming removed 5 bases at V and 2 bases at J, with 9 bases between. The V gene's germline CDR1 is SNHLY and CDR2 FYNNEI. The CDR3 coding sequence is TGTGCCAGCAGTACTAGCTATCAAGAGACCCAGTACTTC. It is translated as CASSTSYQETQYF.

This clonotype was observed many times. The CDR3 DNA reads TGCGCCAGCAGCTTATGGCCTCCCCTGGGTCCTTACGAGCAGTACTTC. Amino acid sequence: CASSLWPPLGPYEQYF. This chain connects TRBV5-1 to TRBJ2-7; D gene uncertain. Looked up from germline, CDR1 is SGHRS and CDR2 is YFSETQ. V shed 2 bases and J shed 4 bases, with 19 bases lying between them. The length of the CDR3 is 16 residues.

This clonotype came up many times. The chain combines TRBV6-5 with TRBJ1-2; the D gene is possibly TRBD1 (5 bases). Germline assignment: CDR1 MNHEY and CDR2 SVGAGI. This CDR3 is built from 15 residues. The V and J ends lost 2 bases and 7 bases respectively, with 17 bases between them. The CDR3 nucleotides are TGTGCCAGCAGTTACGGGGGGAGAAACTCGGGTGGCTACACCTTC. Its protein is CASSYGGRNSGGYTF.

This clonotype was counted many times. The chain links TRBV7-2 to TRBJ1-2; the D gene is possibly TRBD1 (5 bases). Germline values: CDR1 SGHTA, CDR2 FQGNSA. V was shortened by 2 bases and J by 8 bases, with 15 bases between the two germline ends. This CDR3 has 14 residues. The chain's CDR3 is CASSLSDSSGGYTF. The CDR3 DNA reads TGTGCCAGCAGCTTATCTGACTCCTCAGGGGGCTACACCTTC.

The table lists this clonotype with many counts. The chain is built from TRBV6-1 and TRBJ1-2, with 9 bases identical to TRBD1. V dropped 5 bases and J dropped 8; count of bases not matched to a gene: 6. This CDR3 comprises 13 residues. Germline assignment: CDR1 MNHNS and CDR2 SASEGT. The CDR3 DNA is TGTGCCAGCAGTACGGACAGGGGAGTCGGCTACACCTTC. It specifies CASSTDRGVGYTF.

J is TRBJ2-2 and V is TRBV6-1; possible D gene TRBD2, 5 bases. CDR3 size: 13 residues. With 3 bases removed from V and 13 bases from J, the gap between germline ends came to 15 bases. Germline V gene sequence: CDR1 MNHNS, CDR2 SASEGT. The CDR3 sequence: CASSEVVGVGLFF. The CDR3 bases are TGTGCCAGCAGTGAGGTGGTCGGGGTAGGGCTGTTTTTT.

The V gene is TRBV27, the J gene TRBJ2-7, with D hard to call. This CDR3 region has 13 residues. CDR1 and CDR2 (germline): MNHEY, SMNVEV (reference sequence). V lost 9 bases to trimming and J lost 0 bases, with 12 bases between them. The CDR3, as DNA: TGTGCCAGTGGGTACCAGAGCTCCTACGAGCAGTACTTC. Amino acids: CASGYQSSYEQYF.